The next 22 T cell receptor beta chains were all read from a single sample in a study of CD8+ T cells in alopecia areata (dated by TCRdb to the late 2010s). The library was obtained by the immunoSEQ multiplex PCR assay. RNA was extracted from all samples and reverse transcribed into cDNA as template for TCR sequencing. TCRdb limited this immuneACCESS table to in-frame rearrangements with V and J called. A share of clones is missing; checked studies link under half to unresolved V genes, and the rest is unexplained. For this sample the table gives about 150,000 clones, of which about 60% were detected only once. Jointly, the top ten make up nearly 6.5% of the sample. Explained via the paper, the time point label denotes: baseline before oral tofacitinib. Sequencing used CD4+ T cells sorted from blood, obtained at week 0. These receptors were collected from a human donor with alopecia areata.

This clone appeared a few times. The rearrangement uses TRBV7-2 and TRBJ2-3, with 8 positions matching TRBD1. This CDR3 comprises 15 residues. CDR1 and CDR2 from the germline V gene are SGHTA and FQGNSA. Trimming removed 5 bases from V and 2 bases from J; junction bases left unmatched: 6. The chain's CDR3 is CASSTTGEITDTQYF. The CDR3 DNA follows: TGTGCCAGCAGCACGACAGGGGAGATCACAGATACGCAGTATTTT.

The chain is built from TRBV5-6 and TRBJ2-3, with a possible D match to TRBD2 (5 bases). The germline gives CDR1 SGHDT, CDR2 YYEEEE. Trimming took 4 bases from V and 4 from J, leaving 16 bases between them. This CDR3 comprises 15 residues. Here the CDR3 reads CASSPELDRADTQYF. CDR3 bases: TGTGCCAGCAGCCCAGAACTAGACCGGGCAGATACGCAGTATTTT.

Comments on this clone: This could be a read error, since a much larger clone is one nucleotide away. J is TRBJ2-5 and V is TRBV11-3; D is unclear. This CDR3 has 13 residues. Between the trimmed V and J ends, which lost 0 bases and 2 bases, there was a span of 4 bases. The germline gives CDR1 SGHNT, CDR2 YENEEA. CDR3 region: CASSLDRQETQYF. The DNA of the CDR3 is TGTGCCAGCAGCTTAGACAGGCAAGAGACCCAGTACTTC.

V and J are TRBV7-2 and TRBJ2-3; 8 bases agree with TRBD2. Germline CDR1 reads SGHTA; CDR2 reads FQGNSA. The CDR3 sequence is 13 residues long. Trimming took 5 bases from V and 4 from J; bases not matched to a gene: 2. CDR3 bases: TGTGCCAGCAGCCGGGGGGGATCAGATACGCAGTATTTT. It specifies CASSRGGSDTQYF.

The J gene is TRBJ1-1, the V gene TRBV7-9; the D is unclear. There are 12 residues in the CDR3. V was clipped by 4 bases and J by 11 bases, with 14 bases between them. The V gene's germline CDR1 is SEHNR and CDR2 FQNEAQ (reference sequence). The CDR3 reads CASSSLDDGAFF. CDR3 bases: TGTGCCAGCAGCTCACTGGACGACGGGGCTTTCTTT.

The rearrangement joins TRBV29-1 to TRBJ2-5; 7 nucleotides line up with TRBD1. Germline V gene data show CDR1 as SQVTM and CDR2 as ANQGSEA. With V trimmed by 7 bases and J by 4 bases, 6 bases remained unmatched. CDR3 size: 12 residues. CDR3 in amino acids: CSARDSLETQYF. For the CDR3, the DNA is TGCAGCGCAAGGGACAGCTTAGAGACCCAGTACTTC. Full variable domain (remainder filled in from reference TRBV29-1 and TRBJ2-5): SAVISQKPSRDICQRGTSLTIQCQVDSQVTMMFWYRQQPGQSLTLIATANQGSEATYESGFVIDKFPISRPNLTFSTLTVSNMSPEDSSIYLCSARDSLETQYFGPGTRLLVL.

This rearrangement joins TRBV30 to TRBJ2-3; TRBD2 is a possible D gene (5 bases). The CDR3 consists of 15 residues. V gave up 5 bases and J gave up 4 bases, with 19 bases separating them. CDR1 and CDR2 from the germline V gene are GTSNPN and SVGIG (reference sequence). This CDR3 is CAWPKGTRGADTQYF. The DNA of the CDR3 is TGTGCCTGGCCGAAGGGCACCCGGGGTGCAGATACGCAGTATTTT.

The rearrangement links TRBV10-3 to TRBJ1-5; 11 bases agree with TRBD1. CDR1 is ENHRY and CDR2 is SYGVKD in the germline V gene. With V trimmed by 10 bases and J by 4 bases, 6 bases remained unmatched. This CDR3 spans 14 amino acids. The DNA of the CDR3 is TGTGCCACCTTAGGACAGGGGGCGAATCAGCCCCAGCATTTT. Protein: CATLGQGANQPQHF.

The rearrangement joins TRBV29-1 to TRBJ1-2, with TRBD1 matching 7 bases. The germline V gene encodes CDR1 SQVTM and CDR2 ANQGSEA. The CDR3 contains 12 residues. Trimming removed 2 bases from V and 8 bases from J; junction bases left unmatched: 5. CDR3 coding DNA: TGCAGCGTTGAACGAGGGGGCAGGGGCTACACCTTC. Amino acid sequence: CSVERGGRGYTF.

The chain has TRBV6-5 and TRBJ1-6; unclear D gene. Trimming left V 6 bases short and J 6 bases short, with 12 bases between. This CDR3 contains 14 residues. Germline V gene data show CDR1 as MNHEY and CDR2 as SVGAGI. The CDR3: CASRPWTVNSPLHF. The CDR3, as DNA: TGTGCCAGCAGACCATGGACTGTTAATTCACCCCTCCACTTT.

This clone was recorded a few times. This chain connects TRBV18 to TRBJ2-1; 9 nucleotides match TRBD1. There are 15 residues in the CDR3. After removal of 0 bases from V and 9 bases from J, the junction contained 6 bases not matched to a gene. In germline, CDR1 is KGHSH, CDR2 LQKENI. In DNA form, the CDR3 reads TGTGCCAGCTCACCACCAGGACAGGGGACAGCTGAGCAGTTCTTC. It codes for CASSPPGQGTAEQFF.

This chain joins TRBV15 and TRBJ2-2; 7 nucleotides line up with TRBD2. The CDR3 is made up of 16 amino acids. V was clipped by 5 bases and J by 7 bases; unmatched bases: 13. The germline gives CDR1 LNHNV, CDR2 YYDKDF (reference sequence). The CDR3 coding sequence is TGTGCCACCAGCTCCCGACTAGCCCGAGGTGGCGGGGAGCTGTTTTTT. Encoded protein: CATSSRLARGGGELFF.

The chain employs TRBV2 and TRBJ2-7; D is uncertain. The V end lost 3 bases, the J end lost 5 bases, and 2 bases lay between the germline ends. The V gene's germline CDR1 is SNHLY and CDR2 FYNNEI. The CDR3 loop spans 10 amino acids. CDR3 nucleotide sequence: TGTGCCAGCAGTGAGAACGAGCAGTACTTC. Translation gives CASSENEQYF.

This rearrangement joins TRBV5-6 to TRBJ2-7, with D possibly TRBD1 on 5 matching bases. CDR3 size: 13 residues. Per germline, CDR1 SGHDT and CDR2 YYEEEE. V lost 6 bases and J 2 bases, leaving 12 bases between the germline ends. This CDR3 reads CASNPQGPYEQYF. CDR3 sequence (DNA): TGTGCCAGCAACCCGCAGGGCCCCTACGAGCAGTACTTC.

The rearrangement links TRBV25-1 to TRBJ1-2; unclear D gene. The CDR3 covers 12 residues. V lost 3 bases and J 5 bases, leaving 7 bases between the germline ends. Per the germline V gene, CDR1 is MGHDK and CDR2 is SYGVNS. DNA for the CDR3: TGTGCCAGCAGTGACGGGTGGTATGGCTACACCTTC. It translates to CASSDGWYGYTF.

The chain carries TRBV11-3 and TRBJ1-1, with no clear D. CDR1 is SGHNT and CDR2 is YENEEA in the germline V gene. The ends were cut back, 2 bases at V and 5 bases at J, with 9 bases in the middle. This CDR3 spans 13 amino acids. This CDR3 is CASSLTRGTEAFF. The DNA for the CDR3 is TGTGCCAGCAGCTTAACACGGGGAACTGAAGCTTTCTTT.

The CDR3 here is CASSLQGVATDTQYF. In DNA form, the CDR3 reads TGTGCCAGCAGCTTACAGGGGGTAGCCACAGATACGCAGTATTTT. This chain connects TRBV7-2 to TRBJ2-3, with TRBD1 identical over 7 bases. This CDR3 is built from 15 residues. V shed 2 bases and J 2 bases; nucleotides not matched to a gene: 4. The germline V gene encodes CDR1 SGHTA and CDR2 FQGNSA.

This chain links TRBV30 with TRBJ1-2; TRBD1 matches at 8 bases. From germline, CDR1 is GTSNPN and CDR2 SVGIG (reference sequence). This CDR3 contains 17 residues. Losses at the gene ends were 6 bases for V and 1 base for J; bases not matched to a gene: 16. The CDR3 DNA is TGTGCCTGTTTAGGAGACAGGGGAGTTGGTTTTAACTATGGCTACACCTTC. Translating it yields CACLGDRGVGFNYGYTF.

The chain is built from TRBV5-6 and TRBJ2-1, with no clear D. V was clipped by 4 bases and J by 4 bases, with 3 bases between them. Germline-derived CDR1 and CDR2 are SGHDT and YYEEEE. The CDR3 is 11 residues long. DNA of the CDR3: TGTGCCAGCAGCCAGTACAATGAGCAGTTCTTC. Protein sequence: CASSQYNEQFF.

The CDR3 DNA follows: TGTGCCAGCTCACCACCGGACAGGTTTAATTCACCCCTCCACTTT. Translation gives CASSPPDRFNSPLHF. The rearrangement links TRBV18 to TRBJ1-6; 7 nucleotides agree with TRBD1. The CDR3 is made up of 15 amino acids. The junction had 2 bases not matched to a gene; V was cut back by 0 bases and J by 6 bases. Germline V gene data show CDR1 as KGHSH and CDR2 as LQKENI.

V usage is TRBV6-6 and J usage is TRBJ1-1; D may be TRBD1 (5 bases). Germline lookup yields CDR1 MNHNY and CDR2 SVGAGI (reference sequence). The V end lost 5 bases, the J end lost 3 bases, and 10 bases lay between the germline ends. The CDR3 covers 13 residues. The CDR3 DNA follows: TGTGCCAGCAGTCCCCTGGGGGACACTGAAGCTTTCTTT. Translating gives CASSPLGDTEAFF.

This clone was observed a few times. The V gene is TRBV29-1, the J gene TRBJ2-2; TRBD2 matches 8 bases. V was pared by 7 bases and J by 6 bases, with 10 bases of the junction left unmatched. This CDR3 comprises 14 residues. The germline V gene has CDR1 SQVTM and CDR2 ANQGSEA. The CDR3 protein is CSALGGGRAGELFF. DNA of the CDR3: TGCAGCGCCCTCGGGGGGGGCCGCGCCGGGGAGCTGTTTTTT.